What follows is one T cell receptor (beta chain) and its context. What this receptor recognizes is not known. The data belong to a study of cytomegalovirus exposure and HLA in healthy donors (dated by TCRdb to the late 2010s). About the investigation overall: An earlier analysis of approximately 640 of the donors reported 250 to 300 Gb of sequence data and approximately 110 million unique TCR beta sequences from about 200 million T cells. An early release that covered some 640 HLA-typed donors contained approximately 290 gigabases of sequencing data and approximately 85 million unique TCR sequences. Among the roughly 400 genotyped donors, more than 70% belonged to the genetic ancestry cluster associated with self-reported Caucasian donors. The study was designed to test whether signatures of past pathogen exposure could be identified by cataloging public T cell receptors. The T cell repertoires of several hundred subjects were profiled by immunosequencing and related to cytomegalovirus serostatus. Along with the roughly 670-subject first cohort, a separate validation cohort of roughly 110 different subjects was used. To predict cytomegalovirus infection status, the study combined high-throughput TCR immunosequencing, statistical association of individual TCRs with disease status, and machine learning. A later analysis re-examined previously published TCR beta repertoires from just over 650 donors and added high-resolution HLA genotyping to investigate patterns of TCR occurrence. Rather than drawing on any new phenotypic data, the later analysis identified candidate immune exposures from TCR beta sequences and the way those sequences occurred across donors. An earlier analysis of several hundred of the donors applied high-throughput TCR beta sequencing to assess whether each TCR beta V gene segment acted as functional or pseudogenic. Donor age, sex, ethnicity and CMV serostatus were collected together with the repertoire data. Genome-wide SNP genotypes for about 65% of the roughly 670 donors were used in a later genetic analysis, which treated that subset as a discovery cohort. Every discovery cohort repertoire had been produced on one sequencing platform. Both class I and class II loci were covered by HLA typing, at four-digit resolution. Typing coverage differed by locus: A, B, C, DRB1 and DQB1 were typed in about 620-640 donors, DQA1 in about 500, DPA1 in around 610, and DPB1 in roughly 470. Roughly 5 DR-DQ haplotypes were treated as single units for association and clustering because of strong linkage in the cohort. Among almost 400 genotyped donors of the cohort, an average of approximately 240,000 unique TCR beta nucleotide sequences were sequenced per donor, around 20% of them non-productive.

Taken from the germline V gene (reference sequence), the CDR1 and CDR2 loops are LNHNV and YYDKDF. V is pared back by 1 base and J by 5 bases, with 9 bases lying between the germline termini. Measured from the cysteine to the phenylalanine, the CDR3 is 14 residues long. This entry keeps only the CDR3 DNA: 42 bases, framed from base 1. On the study overall, not on this receptor specifically: Strong co-occurrence of HLA alleles, especially DR and DQ, made assigning TCR associations to individual alleles difficult. A later genetic analysis associated a missense DCLRE1C variant with V-gene and J-gene trimming of TCR beta chains, and an independent cohort replicated the association. In a later analysis, HLA-associated TCR beta chains were found to be more clonally expanded and to have lower generation probabilities than equally common non-associated chains. Broadly in line with IMGT annotations, most TCR beta V segments showed up in productive rearrangements about 90% or about 30% of the time in an earlier analysis of a few hundred of the donors. For the cohort, immune exposure information was limited to CMV serostatus. A further reported finding was that TCR beta sequences accurately predicted the HLA-A and HLA-B alleles for most subjects in the first cohort. In a later analysis, most CMV-associated TCR beta chains were found to appear HLA-restricted, with HLA associations seemingly driven largely by CMV exposure. A total of 150 or so TCR beta chains were listed by the study as associated with cytomegalovirus. Most TCR sequences were seen in very few donors, while some public TCRs were found in many individuals. A later genetic analysis reported fewer N-insertions in productive TCRs among donors in an Asian-associated ancestry cluster than the 666-donor mean. In vitro tests confirmed that three of the cytomegalovirus-associated TCR beta chains recognize cytomegalovirus antigens. The classifier was reported to diagnose cytomegalovirus status with high specificity and sensitivity in both the original and validation cohorts. The sequencing pipeline was judged likely to have produced a cluster of highly shared sequence variants as a technical artifact. A later analysis reported that several top co-occurrence clusters appeared linked to parvovirus B19, influenza, CMV and Epstein-Barr virus. This cohort had only TCR beta chains sequenced, and the lack of alpha or paired-chain data limited which features could be detected. Roughly uniform sequencing depth across donors was assumed in presence/absence analyses, although this assumption may not hold. A later analysis found that TCR association rates varied across HLA loci, with DRB1 alleles showing the most associated TCRs and HLA-C alleles the fewest. At a false discovery rate of 0.05, a later analysis linked 15,000 to 20,000 TCR beta sequences to specific HLA alleles. Linkage disequilibrium might explain the correlated functional status among segregating V segments, but an unknown experimental factor could not be excluded. The earlier analysis of fewer than 750 of the donors excluded 15 to 20 rarely observed V segments, including chromosome 9 orphons, because counts were too low. The authors suggested that the approach could potentially be generalized to other disease states and immunological phenotypes. Some IMGT-functional V segments, including TRBV6-2 and TRBV6-3, could not be told apart with the 87-base-pair reads, so those segments were excluded. HLA typing was unavailable for some donors at each locus, so association tests used only the typed subset.

The library relied on the immunoSEQ multiplex PCR assay. For the multiplex PCR, a mixture combining 60 forward primers for TCR Vbeta segments and 13 reverse primers for TCR Jbeta segments was used. Amplification of the CDR3 region of rearranged TCR beta genes was performed with a multiplex PCR assay on genomic DNA. On the Illumina HiSeq System, the amplified TCR beta libraries were sequenced as 87-base-pair reads. The authors' analysis ran thus. Across the 670 or so repertoires, a later analysis counted 75 million to 90 million unique TCR beta chains, 9 million to 14 million of which were shared by at least two donors. Raw reads were error-corrected and collapsed into unique sequences by a nearest-neighbor algorithm in which closely related sequences were merged to remove PCR and sequencing errors. V, D and J gene segments were assigned by aligning CDR3 sequences to IMGT reference sequences. Each retained sequence needed at least a six-nucleotide match to both a V gene segment and a J gene segment. A rearrangement was called productive if the CDR3 had no stop codons and remained in frame with V and J, and every other rearrangement was called non-productive. CDR3 was defined according to IMGT convention as the region running from the second conserved V-encoded cysteine to the conserved J-encoded phenylalanine. In an earlier analysis of 500 to 650 of the donors, sequences lacking an unambiguous match to a single V gene segment were excluded. In an earlier analysis of 587 of the donors, a V segment was called functional when productive rearrangements were above 56.7%, and segregating when the standard deviation between donors exceeded 5%. To diagnose cytomegalovirus status from the catalog of TCR beta chain sequences, a statistical classification framework was built. V and J gene assignment, in a later analysis, came from comparing TCR nucleotide sequences with IMGT/GENE-DB human TR gene sequences. The TCRdist pipeline was used in a later analysis to assign CDR3 sequences and most-parsimonious VDJ recombination scenarios. In a later analysis, every TCR beta chain was defined by the combination of its CDR3 amino acid sequence and its V-gene family, and reads without a unique V-gene family were dropped. To address suspected cross-contamination and a sequencing artifact, a later analysis removed 592 highly shared, low-generation-probability nucleotide sequences. In a later analysis, a clonal expansion index was calculated for each public chain from normalized within-repertoire ranks of inferred template counts. In a later analysis, generation probabilities were computed with a VDJ recombination model fitted to out-of-frame rearrangements, and the resulting probabilities were checked against IGoR. Hypergeometric tests were used in a later analysis to score TCR-TCR, TCR-HLA and TCR-CMV co-occurrence, with a repertoire-size bias correction applied to the TCR pairs. A later analysis estimated false discovery rates by permuting HLA or CMV assignments 20 times. In a later analysis, co-occurring TCRs were grouped with DBSCAN, and TCRdist sequence similarity was added when clustering was performed within HLA-allele-positive subsets. Co-occurrence clustering excluded repertoires with fewer than 30,000 or more than 120,000 public chains, plus five with anomalous nucleotide sharing. Entries here come from immuneACCESS through TCRdb and include only in-frame sequences with V and J called. Some clones fail to appear in such tables; in the studies checked, an unresolved V gene covers under half of the shortfall, and the cause of the remainder is unknown. The D gene and trimming were derived from the DNA, and the V and J assignments and clone size from that table. The table for this sample shows 90,000 to 100,000 clones. In total, the top ten clones hold around 3.6% of the sample.

The cohort was made up of 500 to 850 healthy bone marrow donors. At the time of sampling, every cohort member was nominally healthy, though immune exposures that went unrecorded were likely present. The donor was CMV seronegative and was included in the group of under 450 seronegative cohort members. A peripheral blood sample was collected from each donor, and TCR beta sequencing was performed on peripheral blood mononuclear cells. The Qiagen DNeasy Blood Extraction Kit was used to extract genomic DNA from the blood cell samples. The sample was PBMCs. The sequence came from a woman in her twenties or thirties in good health and CMV-seronegative. Recombination linked TRBV15 to TRBJ1-5; the best D guess is TRBD1, with 5 bases matching. The DNA reads as follows: TGTGCCACCAGCAGAGGGGGGGAGCATCAGCCCCAGCATTTT. Its protein product is CATSRGGEHQPQHF.